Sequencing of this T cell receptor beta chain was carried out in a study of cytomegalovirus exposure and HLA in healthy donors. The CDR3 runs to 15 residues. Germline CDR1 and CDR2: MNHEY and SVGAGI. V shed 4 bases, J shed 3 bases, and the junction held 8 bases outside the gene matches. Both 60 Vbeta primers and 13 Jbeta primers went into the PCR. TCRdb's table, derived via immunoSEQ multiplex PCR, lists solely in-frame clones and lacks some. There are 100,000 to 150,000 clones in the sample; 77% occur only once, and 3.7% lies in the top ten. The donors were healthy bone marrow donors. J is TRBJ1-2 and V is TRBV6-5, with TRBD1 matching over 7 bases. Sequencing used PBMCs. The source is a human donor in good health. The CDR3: CASSSPDRADYGYTF. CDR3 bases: TGTGCCAGCAGTTCTCCTGACAGGGCGGACTATGGCTACACCTTC.